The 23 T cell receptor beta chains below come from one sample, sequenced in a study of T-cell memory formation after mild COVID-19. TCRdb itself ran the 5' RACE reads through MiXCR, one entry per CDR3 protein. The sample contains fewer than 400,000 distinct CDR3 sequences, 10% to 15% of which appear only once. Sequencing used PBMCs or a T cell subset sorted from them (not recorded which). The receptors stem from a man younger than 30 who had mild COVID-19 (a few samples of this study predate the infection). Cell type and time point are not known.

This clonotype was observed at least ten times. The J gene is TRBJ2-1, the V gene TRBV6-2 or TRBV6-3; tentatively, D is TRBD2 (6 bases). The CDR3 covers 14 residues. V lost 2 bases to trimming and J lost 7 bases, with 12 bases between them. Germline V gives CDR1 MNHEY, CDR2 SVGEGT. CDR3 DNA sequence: TGTGCCAGCAGTTACCGGGCAGGGAGGAATGAGCAGTTCTTC. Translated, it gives CASSYRAGRNEQFF.

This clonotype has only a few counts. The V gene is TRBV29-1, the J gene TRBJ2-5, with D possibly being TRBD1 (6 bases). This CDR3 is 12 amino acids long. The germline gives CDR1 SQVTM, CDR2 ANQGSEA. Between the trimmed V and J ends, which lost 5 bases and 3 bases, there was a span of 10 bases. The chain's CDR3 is CSVNPGEETQYF. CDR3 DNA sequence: TGCAGCGTTAATCCAGGGGAAGAGACCCAGTACTTC. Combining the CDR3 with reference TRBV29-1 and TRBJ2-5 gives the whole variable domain SAVISQKPSRDICQRGTSLTIQCQVDSQVTMMFWYRQQPGQSLTLIATANQGSEATYESGFVIDKFPISRPNLTFSTLTVSNMSPEDSSIYLCSVNPGEETQYFGPGTRLLVL.

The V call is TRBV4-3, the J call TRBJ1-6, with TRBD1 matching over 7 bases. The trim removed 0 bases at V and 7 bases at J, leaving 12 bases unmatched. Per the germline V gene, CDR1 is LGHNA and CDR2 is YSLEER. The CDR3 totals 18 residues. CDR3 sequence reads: CASSQDLGNRGLNSPLHF. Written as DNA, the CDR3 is TGCGCCAGCAGCCAAGATTTGGGGAACAGGGGTTTGAATTCACCCCTCCACTTT.

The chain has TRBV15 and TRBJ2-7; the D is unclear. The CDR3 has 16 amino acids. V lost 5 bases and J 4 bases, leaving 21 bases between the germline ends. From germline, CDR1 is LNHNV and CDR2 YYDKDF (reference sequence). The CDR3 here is CATSRKPGPSNYEQYV. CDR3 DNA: TGTGCCACCAGCCGGAAGCCGGGCCCTTCGAATTACGAGCAGTACGTC.

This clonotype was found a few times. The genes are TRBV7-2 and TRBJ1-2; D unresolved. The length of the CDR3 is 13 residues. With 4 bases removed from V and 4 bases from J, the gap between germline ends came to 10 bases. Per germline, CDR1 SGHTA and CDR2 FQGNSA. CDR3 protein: CASSYRNPYGYTF. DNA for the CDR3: TGTGCCAGCAGCTACCGTAATCCCTATGGCTACACCTTC.

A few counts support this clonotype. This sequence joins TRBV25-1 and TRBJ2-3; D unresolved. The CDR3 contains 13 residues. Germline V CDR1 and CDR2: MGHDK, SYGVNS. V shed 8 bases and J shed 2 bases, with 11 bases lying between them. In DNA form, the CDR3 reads TGTGCCAGCTCTTCTGGAATCACAGATACGCAGTATTTT. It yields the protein CASSSGITDTQYF.

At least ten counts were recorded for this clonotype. The CDR3, as DNA: TGTGCCAGCAGTCTTCCTAGCGGGCCACAAGAGACCCAGTACTTC. Protein product: CASSLPSGPQETQYF. V and J are TRBV11-2 and TRBJ2-5; TRBD2 matches 8 bases. The germline V gene has CDR1 SGHAT and CDR2 FQNNGV. The junction had 8 bases not matched to a gene; V was cut back by 6 bases and J by 2 bases. The CDR3 spans 15 residues.

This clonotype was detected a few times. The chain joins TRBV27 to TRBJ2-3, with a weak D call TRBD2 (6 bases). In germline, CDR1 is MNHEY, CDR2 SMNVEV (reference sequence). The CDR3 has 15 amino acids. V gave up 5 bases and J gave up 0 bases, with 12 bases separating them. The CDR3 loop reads CASSNRDSSTDTQYF. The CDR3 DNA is TGTGCCAGCAGTAACCGGGACTCAAGCACAGATACGCAGTATTTT.

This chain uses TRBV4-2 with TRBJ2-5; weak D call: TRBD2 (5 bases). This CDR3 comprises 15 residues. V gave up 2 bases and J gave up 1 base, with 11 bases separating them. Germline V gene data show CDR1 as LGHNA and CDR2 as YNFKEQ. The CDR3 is CASSQKDSSQETQYF. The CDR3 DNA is TGTGCCAGCAGCCAAAAGGACTCGTCCCAAGAGACCCAGTACTTC.

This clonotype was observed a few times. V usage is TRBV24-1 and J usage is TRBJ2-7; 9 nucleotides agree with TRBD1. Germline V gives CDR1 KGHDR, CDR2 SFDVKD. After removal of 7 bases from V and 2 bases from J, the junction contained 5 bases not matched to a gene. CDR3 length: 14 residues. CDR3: CATRSGQGAYEQYF. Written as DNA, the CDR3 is TGTGCCACCAGGTCGGGACAGGGAGCCTACGAGCAGTACTTC.

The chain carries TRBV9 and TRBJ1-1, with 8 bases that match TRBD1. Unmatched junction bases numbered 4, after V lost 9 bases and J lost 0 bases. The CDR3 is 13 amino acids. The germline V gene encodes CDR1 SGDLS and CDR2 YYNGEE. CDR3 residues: CATGQGMNTEAFF. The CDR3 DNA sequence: TGTGCCACCGGACAGGGAATGAACACTGAAGCTTTCTTT. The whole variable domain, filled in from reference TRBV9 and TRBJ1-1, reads DSGVTQTPKHLITATGQRVTLRCSPRSGDLSVYWYQQSLDQGLQFLIQYYNGEERAKGNILERFSAQQFPDLHSELNLSSLELGDSALYFCATGQGMNTEAFFGQGTRLTVV.

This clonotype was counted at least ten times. The CDR3 is CASGRGGEAFF. For the CDR3, the DNA is TGTGCCAGCGGAAGGGGTGGGGAAGCTTTCTTT. The chain recombines TRBV5-5 with TRBJ1-1; tentatively, D is TRBD1 (5 bases). Between the trimmed V and J ends, which lost 7 bases and 8 bases, there was a span of 12 bases. Germline V gene lookup returns CDR1 SGHKS and CDR2 YYEKEE (reference sequence). The CDR3 sequence is 11 residues long.

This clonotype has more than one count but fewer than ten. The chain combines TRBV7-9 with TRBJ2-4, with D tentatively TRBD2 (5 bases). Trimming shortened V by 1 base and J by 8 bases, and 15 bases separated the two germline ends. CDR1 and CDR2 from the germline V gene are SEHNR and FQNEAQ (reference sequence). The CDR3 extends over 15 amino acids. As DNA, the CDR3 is TGTGCCAGCAGCTTAGTCGGGCTACTAGTTGACATTCAGTACTTC. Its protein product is CASSLVGLLVDIQYF.

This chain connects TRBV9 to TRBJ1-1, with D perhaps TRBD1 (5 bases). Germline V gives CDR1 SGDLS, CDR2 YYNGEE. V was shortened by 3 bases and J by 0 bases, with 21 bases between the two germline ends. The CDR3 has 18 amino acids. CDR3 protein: CASSAQTGTRDVNTEAFF. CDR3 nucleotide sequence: TGTGCCAGCAGCGCCCAAACCGGGACCCGGGACGTGAACACTGAAGCTTTCTTT. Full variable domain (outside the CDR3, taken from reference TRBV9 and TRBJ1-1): DSGVTQTPKHLITATGQRVTLRCSPRSGDLSVYWYQQSLDQGLQFLIQYYNGEERAKGNILERFSAQQFPDLHSELNLSSLELGDSALYFCASSAQTGTRDVNTEAFFGQGTRLTVV.

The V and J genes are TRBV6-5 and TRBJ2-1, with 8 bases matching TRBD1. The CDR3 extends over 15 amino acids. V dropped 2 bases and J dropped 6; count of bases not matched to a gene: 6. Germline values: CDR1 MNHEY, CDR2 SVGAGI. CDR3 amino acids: CASSYGSTGGNEQFF. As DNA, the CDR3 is TGTGCCAGCAGTTACGGGTCTACAGGGGGCAATGAGCAGTTCTTC.

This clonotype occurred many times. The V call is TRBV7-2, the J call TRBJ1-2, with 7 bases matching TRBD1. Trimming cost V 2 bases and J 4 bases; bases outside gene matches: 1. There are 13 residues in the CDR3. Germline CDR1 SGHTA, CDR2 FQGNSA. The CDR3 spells CASSLSGGYGYTF. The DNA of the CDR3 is TGTGCCAGCAGCTTATCAGGGGGCTATGGCTACACCTTC.

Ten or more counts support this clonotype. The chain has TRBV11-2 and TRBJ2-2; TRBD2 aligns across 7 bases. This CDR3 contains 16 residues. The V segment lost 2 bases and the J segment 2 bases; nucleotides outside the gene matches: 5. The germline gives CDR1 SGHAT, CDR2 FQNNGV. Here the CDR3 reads CASSLLAGPNTGELFF. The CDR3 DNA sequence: TGTGCCAGCAGCTTATTAGCGGGCCCAAACACCGGGGAGCTGTTTTTT.

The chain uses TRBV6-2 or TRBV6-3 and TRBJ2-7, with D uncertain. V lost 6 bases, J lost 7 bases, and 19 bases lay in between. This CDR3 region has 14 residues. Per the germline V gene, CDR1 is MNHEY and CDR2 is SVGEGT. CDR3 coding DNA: TGTGCCAGCAGCTATTCAGGAGTAGGATGGGAGCAGTACTTC. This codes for CASSYSGVGWEQYF.

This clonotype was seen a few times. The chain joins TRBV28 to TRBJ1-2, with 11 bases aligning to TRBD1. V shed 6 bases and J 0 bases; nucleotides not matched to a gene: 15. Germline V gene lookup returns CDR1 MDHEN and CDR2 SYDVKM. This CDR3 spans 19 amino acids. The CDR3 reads CASRLTTRTGGRANYGYTF. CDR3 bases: TGTGCCAGCAGACTTACCACCCGGACAGGGGGCAGGGCTAACTATGGCTACACCTTC.

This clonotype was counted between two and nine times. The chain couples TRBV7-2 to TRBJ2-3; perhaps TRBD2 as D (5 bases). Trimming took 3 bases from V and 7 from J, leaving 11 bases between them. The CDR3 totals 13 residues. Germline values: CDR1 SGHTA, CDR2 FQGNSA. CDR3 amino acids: CASSFELAYTQYF. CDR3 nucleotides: TGTGCCAGCAGCTTTGAGCTAGCATATACGCAGTATTTT.

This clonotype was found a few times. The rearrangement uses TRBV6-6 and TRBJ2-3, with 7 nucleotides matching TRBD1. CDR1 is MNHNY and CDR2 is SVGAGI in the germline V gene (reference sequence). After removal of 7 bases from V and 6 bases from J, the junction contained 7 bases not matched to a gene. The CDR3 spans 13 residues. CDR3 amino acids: CASIRQGADTQYF. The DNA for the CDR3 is TGTGCCAGCATCAGACAGGGTGCGGATACGCAGTATTTT.

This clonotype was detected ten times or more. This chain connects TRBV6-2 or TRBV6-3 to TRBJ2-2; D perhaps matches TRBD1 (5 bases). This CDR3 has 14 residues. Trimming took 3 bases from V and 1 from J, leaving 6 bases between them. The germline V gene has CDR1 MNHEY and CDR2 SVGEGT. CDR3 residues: CASSYQGNTGELFF. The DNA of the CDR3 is TGTGCCAGCAGTTATCAGGGGAACACCGGGGAGCTGTTTTTT.

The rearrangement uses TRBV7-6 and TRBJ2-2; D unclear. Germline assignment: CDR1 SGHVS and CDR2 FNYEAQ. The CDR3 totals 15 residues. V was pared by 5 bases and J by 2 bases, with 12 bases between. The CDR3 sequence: CASSPRPSNTGELFF. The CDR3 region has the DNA TGTGCCAGCAGCCCGCGGCCGTCCAACACCGGGGAGCTGTTTTTT.